Below, 5 T cell receptor beta chains from the same sample are listed, as sequenced in a study of lymphopenia after photon versus proton radiotherapy. Sequenced by immunoSEQ multiplex PCR; TCRdb stores in-frame clones only, minus some. Here the sample spans about 40,000 clones, 85% to 90% being singletons. Material: peripheral blood, obtained from a patient treated with proton-based radiotherapy. Source of these receptors: a woman between 65 and 79 years old with pancreatic cancer. Some clones in this sample may be carry-over from other donors' samples.

CDR3 sequence (DNA): TGTGCCATCCGAGCGACTAGCGGGACCTACAATGAGCAGTTCTTC. It codes for CAIRATSGTYNEQFF. This rearrangement joins TRBV10-3 to TRBJ2-1, with TRBD2 matching over 11 bases. CDR1 ENHRY and CDR2 SYGVKD come from the germline V gene. This CDR3 is built from 15 residues. The V gene end was trimmed by 8 bases and the J gene end by 2 bases; junction bases not matched to a gene: 5.

V and J are TRBV4-1 and TRBJ1-4, with unresolved D. The V gene lost 4 bases and the J gene lost 8 bases, with 17 bases spanning the gap. This CDR3 is built from 15 residues. The germline gives CDR1 MGHRA, CDR2 YSYEKL. CDR3 amino acids: CASSLRRGIEEKLFF. Written as DNA, the CDR3 is TGCGCCAGCAGCCTCCGGCGGGGAATAGAGGAAAAACTGTTTTTT.

This clone has just one count. The identical CDR3 is also encoded by other nucleotide sequences in the sample. The chain links TRBV7-2 to TRBJ2-1; D not certain. Germline CDR1 is SGHTA and CDR2 is FQGNSA. The CDR3 loop spans 12 amino acids. V lost 1 base, J lost 4 bases, and 2 bases lay in between. The CDR3 DNA follows: TGTGCCAGCAGCTTAGTTTACAATGAGCAGTTCTTC. This sequence encodes CASSLVYNEQFF.

The rearrangement links TRBV14 to TRBJ2-4, with 7 positions matching TRBD1. The CDR3 length is 14 residues. V lost 4 bases and J lost 5; bases outside the gene matches: 5. CDR1 is SGHDN, CDR2 FVKESK, per germline. The CDR3 DNA reads TGTGCCAGCAGCCTCCTCGGACAGGAAAACATTCAGTACTTC. Its translation is CASSLLGQENIQYF.

The chain combines TRBV28 with TRBJ1-2; 7 bases are a match to TRBD1. After removal of 6 bases from V and 2 bases from J, the junction contained 3 bases not matched to a gene. This CDR3 contains 13 residues. Germline V gives CDR1 MDHEN, CDR2 SYDVKM. In DNA, the CDR3 is TGTGCCAGCAGGGAGACAGGGAACTATGGCTACACCTTC. This codes for CASRETGNYGYTF.